This entry is about one TCR beta chain. The sample originates from a study of blood T cell repertoires in COVID-19. Study-level information: COVID-19 samples collected from the United States, Italy and Spain covered acute and convalescent phases. Nucleic acid was either cDNA or gDNA, and it came from T cells, B-cell-depleted T cells, or PBMCs.

Germline loops: CDR1 MNHEY, CDR2 SVGAGI. There are 15 residues in the CDR3. Unmatched junction bases numbered 6, after V lost 2 bases and J lost 8 bases. As processed by the authors: The assay estimated nucleated cells by amplifying reference gene primers. TCRdb keeps only in-frame clones here, not all; method: immunoSEQ multiplex PCR. V and J calls and clone size are given by that table; D and trimming were obtained from the DNA. Among 300,000 to 400,000 clones listed, approximately 85% were seen once. Sequences were obtained from peripheral blood. This TCR derives from a human donor in a cohort sampled during active COVID-19. The chain couples TRBV6-5 to TRBJ1-2; 12 bases match TRBD1. CDR3 residues: CASSYRGQGARGYTF. The CDR3 DNA is TGTGCCAGCAGTTACAGGGGACAGGGGGCTCGCGGCTACACCTTC.